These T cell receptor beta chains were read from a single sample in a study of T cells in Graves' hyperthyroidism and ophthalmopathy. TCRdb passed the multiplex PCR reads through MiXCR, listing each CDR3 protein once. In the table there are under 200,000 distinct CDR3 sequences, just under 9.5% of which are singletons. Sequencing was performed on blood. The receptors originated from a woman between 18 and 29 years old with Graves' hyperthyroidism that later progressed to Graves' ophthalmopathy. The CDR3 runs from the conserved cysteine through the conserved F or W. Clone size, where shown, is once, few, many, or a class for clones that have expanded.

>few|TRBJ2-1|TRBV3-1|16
CASSQDKSGGVNEQFF
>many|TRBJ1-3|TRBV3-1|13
CASSRDRRDTIYF
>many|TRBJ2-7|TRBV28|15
CASSAGQGKSYEQYF
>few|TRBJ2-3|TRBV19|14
CASTSASGSDTQYF
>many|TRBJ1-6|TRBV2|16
CASSARRARANSPLHF
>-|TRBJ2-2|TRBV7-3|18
CAGSLTGPGLATTGELFF
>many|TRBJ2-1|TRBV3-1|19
CASSQDYRRSGSVYNEQFF
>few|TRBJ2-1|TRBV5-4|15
CATTETGDAYNEQFF
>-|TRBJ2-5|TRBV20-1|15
CSASPPTSGVETQYF
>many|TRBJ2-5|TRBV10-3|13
CAIKAGLKETQYF
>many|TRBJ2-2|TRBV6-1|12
CASRSNTGELFF
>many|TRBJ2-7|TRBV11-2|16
CASSLAAPGTPHEQYF
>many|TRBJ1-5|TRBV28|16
CASSYQGVFGNQPQHF
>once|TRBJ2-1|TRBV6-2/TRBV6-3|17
CASRDLGLGPSYNEQFF
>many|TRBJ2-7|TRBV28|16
CASSLSAPPGSYEQYF
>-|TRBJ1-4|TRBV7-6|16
CASSSSDRDGNEKLFF
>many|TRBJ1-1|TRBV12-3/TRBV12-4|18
CASSFWQDRGLRNTEAFF
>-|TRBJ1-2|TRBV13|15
CASSPGDRGRYGYTF
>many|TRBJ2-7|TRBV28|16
CASSPRDYQGSHEQYF
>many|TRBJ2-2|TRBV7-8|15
CASSLEALGTGELFF
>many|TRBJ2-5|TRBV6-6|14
CASSYSQIQETQYF
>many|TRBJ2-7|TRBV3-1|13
CASSQFKTSAPYF
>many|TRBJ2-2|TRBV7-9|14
CASSFDSTAGELFF
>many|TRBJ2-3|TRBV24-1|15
CATSDPGGTTDTQYF
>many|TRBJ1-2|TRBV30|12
CAWSEQYYGYTF
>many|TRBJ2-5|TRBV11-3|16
CASSHRTSGSRETQYF
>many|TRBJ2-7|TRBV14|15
CASSQFRDGAYEQYF
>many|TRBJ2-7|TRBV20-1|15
CSASDRLASSYEQYF
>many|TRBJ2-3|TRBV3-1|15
CASSQDASRLGPQYF
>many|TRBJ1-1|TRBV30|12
CAWTIGGSRAFF
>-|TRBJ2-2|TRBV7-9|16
CASSLLAAMNTGELFF
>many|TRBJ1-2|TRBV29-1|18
CSVEDLPRWGTHNYGYTF
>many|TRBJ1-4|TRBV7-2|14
CASSPRTGSEKLFF
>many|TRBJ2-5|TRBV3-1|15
CASSGPGQGGETQYF
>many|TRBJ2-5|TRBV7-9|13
CASSLQADGTQYF
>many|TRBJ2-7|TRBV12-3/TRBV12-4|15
CASTLGADLSYEQYF
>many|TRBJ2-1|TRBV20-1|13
CSAGPWSYNEQFF
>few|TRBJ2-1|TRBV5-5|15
CASGLGGLGKNEQFF
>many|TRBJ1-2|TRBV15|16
CATSLTLGQSNYGYTF
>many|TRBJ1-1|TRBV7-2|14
CASSLIRGETEAFF
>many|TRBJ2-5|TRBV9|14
CASSVAGTKETQYF
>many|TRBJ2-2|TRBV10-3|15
CAISGAGGDTGELFF
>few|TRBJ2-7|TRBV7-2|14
CASSLGGGPFEQYF
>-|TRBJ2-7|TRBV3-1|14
CASSQETRGYEQYF
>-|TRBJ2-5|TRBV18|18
CASSPPLQNRGFLEAQYF
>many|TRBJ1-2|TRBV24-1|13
CATSDLDRAGYTF
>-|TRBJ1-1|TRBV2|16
CASSEVRGRGNTEAFF
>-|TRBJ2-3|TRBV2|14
CASSSGSRIGTQYF
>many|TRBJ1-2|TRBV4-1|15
CASSQRTGAVYGYTF
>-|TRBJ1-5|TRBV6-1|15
CASSLKGASNQPQHF
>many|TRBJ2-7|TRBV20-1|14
CSANWVAGAYEQYF
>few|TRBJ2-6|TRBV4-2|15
CASSPSPSGANVLTF
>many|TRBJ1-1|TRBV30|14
CAWSVSQGIAEAFF